This T cell receptor beta chain was captured by sequencing in a study of blood T cell repertoires in COVID-19. Background on the study: Whether acute or convalescent, the COVID-19 samples came from the United States, Italy and Spain. Nucleic acid was either cDNA or gDNA, and it came from T cells, B-cell-depleted T cells, or PBMCs.

CDR3 length: 15 amino acids. V shed 3 bases and J shed 1 base, with 11 bases lying between them. The germline V gene has CDR1 SNHLY and CDR2 FYNNEI. Original methodology: Estimates of nucleated cell counts were drawn from the amplification of reference gene primers. Clones were read by immunoSEQ multiplex PCR, and TCRdb kept only the in-frame ones, dropping some. V and J calls and clone size are copied from that table; D and trimming were computed from the DNA. This sample carries some 28,000 clones, approximately 88% of them seen once, and the ten largest clones take about a sixth. This clonotype originated in a human donor in a cohort sampled during active COVID-19. Specimen: peripheral blood. The chain combines TRBV2 with TRBJ2-3; TRBD2 might be the D (5 bases). The CDR3 protein is CASSDAGRGTDTQYF. CDR3 bases: TGTGCCAGCAGTGACGCGGGTAGAGGCACAGATACGCAGTATTTT.